These T cell receptor beta chains were read from a single sample in a study of T cells in Graves' hyperthyroidism and ophthalmopathy. Via MiXCR, TCRdb re-called the multiplex PCR reads, giving one row per CDR3 protein. The sample yields hundreds of thousands of distinct CDR3 sequences, approximately 15% seen once. Sequenced: blood. The receptors here all came from a woman younger than 35 with Graves' hyperthyroidism that later progressed to Graves' ophthalmopathy. Both conserved end residues are part of each CDR3. Each record gives: D gene, V gene, J gene, clone size, CDR3 DNA, CDR3 protein. A D gene is named only where the DNA matches it firmly. Size is omitted from some rows. Given values are once, few, many or a class for expanded clones.

-	TRBV20-1	TRBJ2-1	many	TGCAGTGCTAGATACCAGGGCTTCAGCAATGAGCAGTTCTTC	CSARYQGFSNEQFF
TRBD1	TRBV27	TRBJ2-2	many	TGTGCCAGCAGTCCAGGGACAGGGGGAACCGGGGAGCTGTTTTTT	CASSPGTGGTGELFF
-	TRBV5-1	TRBJ2-7	many	TGCGCCAGCGCTAGGGACATTTACTACGAGCAGTACTTC	CASARDIYYEQYF
-	TRBV2	TRBJ2-5	many	TGTGCCAGCAGTCAGGTCGGCCAAGAGACCCAGTACTTC	CASSQVGQETQYF
TRBD1	TRBV19	TRBJ1-2	-	TGTGCCAGTAGTACGGGACAGGGGGCATCCTTTTATGGCTACACCTTC	CASSTGQGASFYGYTF
TRBD1	TRBV18	TRBJ1-1	few	TGTGCCAGCTCACCCCTCGGGACAGGGGCGTTCAACACTGAAGCTTTCTTT	CASSPLGTGAFNTEAFF
-	TRBV29-1	TRBJ2-5	-	TGCAGCGTTGAAGATCTCACGGGTCTGGAAGAGACCCAGTACTTC	CSVEDLTGLEETQYF
TRBD2	TRBV20-1	TRBJ2-7	-	TGCAGTGCTAGGGGACTAGCGGCTAGCTCCTACGAGCAGTACTTC	CSARGLAASSYEQYF
TRBD2	TRBV20-1	TRBJ2-3	-	TGCAGTGCGCTTGGGACTAGCGGGAGCACAGATACGCAGTATTTT	CSALGTSGSTDTQYF
-	TRBV6-1	TRBJ2-1	many	TGTGCCAGCAGTACCCCCCTTAGGGATGAGCAGTTCTTC	CASSTPLRDEQFF
TRBD2	TRBV6-1	TRBJ2-1	few	TGTGCCAGCAGCAGGACTAGCGGGAGTGAGTATGAGCAGTTCTTC	CASSRTSGSEYEQFF
TRBD1	TRBV2	TRBJ1-2	-	TGTGCCAGCACCACCCCGGGACAGGGGACGTGGGGCTACACCTTC	CASTTPGQGTWGYTF
TRBD2	TRBV20-1	TRBJ2-2	many	TGCAGTGCTGCATCGGCGGGAGGAGGAACCGGGGAGCTGTTTTTT	CSAASAGGGTGELFF
-	TRBV5-1	TRBJ1-5	few	TGCGCCAGCAGCATGGGAGGGGCTAATCAGCCCCAGCATTTT	CASSMGGANQPQHF
TRBD1	TRBV4-1	TRBJ2-6	few	TGCGCCAGCAGCCTAGGACAGGGGAGCTCTGGGGCCAACGTCCTGACTTTC	CASSLGQGSSGANVLTF
-	TRBV18	TRBJ1-5	many	TGTGCCAGCTCACCACAAGGCAATCAGCCCCAGCATTTT	CASSPQGNQPQHF
TRBD1	TRBV4-3	TRBJ1-4	few	TGCGCCAGCAGCCAAGTCCACAGGGGGGGAGAAAAACTGTTTTTT	CASSQVHRGGEKLFF
-	TRBV20-1	TRBJ1-1	many	TGCAGTGCTTCACCTTACCGGGAGAACACTGAAGCTTTCTTT	CSASPYRENTEAFF
TRBD1	TRBV28	TRBJ1-5	many	TGTGCCAGCAGTTTAACAGGGGAGGATCAGCCCCAGCATTTT	CASSLTGEDQPQHF
TRBD2	TRBV5-4	TRBJ2-3	-	TGTGCCAGCAGCCCAGGTGGGAGGTCTAGCGGGGGGACCACAGATACGCAGTATTTT	CASSPGGRSSGGTTDTQYF
-	TRBV30	TRBJ1-2	-	TGTGCCTGGAGTGTACCTGATTGGGGAGAGCATGGCTACACCTTC	CAWSVPDWGEHGYTF
TRBD2	TRBV6-5	TRBJ2-3	few	TGTGCCAGCAGTTACTACTCTTTAGCGGGAGCTCCAGATACGCAGTATTTT	CASSYYSLAGAPDTQYF
-	TRBV6-2/TRBV6-3	TRBJ2-7	many	TGTGCCAGCAGTTATACCTACGAGCAGTACTTC	CASSYTYEQYF
TRBD1	TRBV30	TRBJ2-7	-	TGTGCCTGGAGTTGGGACAGGGGGTACGAGCAGTACTTC	CAWSWDRGYEQYF
TRBD2	TRBV7-2	TRBJ2-7	many	TGTGCCAGCAGCGCTAGCGGGGACTCCTACGAGCAGTACTTC	CASSASGDSYEQYF
-	TRBV28	TRBJ1-2	many	TGTGCCAGCAGTCCCGCGGACCTCGCGGGCTACACCTTC	CASSPADLAGYTF
-	TRBV10-2	TRBJ2-7	-	TGCGCCAGCAGTGACCCAGGAGGTGAGCAGTACTTC	CASSDPGGEQYF
-	TRBV19	TRBJ1-1	-	TGTGCCAGTAGTATTGGGAAGAACACTGAAGCTTTCTTT	CASSIGKNTEAFF
-	TRBV12-3/TRBV12-4	TRBJ2-1	many	TGTGCCAGCAGTTTAGCCAACAATGAGCAGTTCTTC	CASSLANNEQFF
-	TRBV7-2	TRBJ1-4	many	TGTGCCAGCAGCTCCGAGGCGGGGTATGAAAAACTGTTTTTT	CASSSEAGYEKLFF
-	TRBV7-6	TRBJ2-1	-	TGTGCCAGCAGCTTGGGGGGCTGGGATGAGCAGTTCTTC	CASSLGGWDEQFF
TRBD1	TRBV11-1	TRBJ1-1	many	TGTGCCAGCAGCTCGTATTCCCAGGGGGCGAGCACTGAAGCTTTCTTT	CASSSYSQGASTEAFF
-	TRBV6-1	TRBJ2-3	-	TGTGCCAGCAGGAAAAACACAGATACGCAGTATTTT	CASRKNTDTQYF
TRBD2	TRBV29-1	TRBJ2-7	many	TGCAGCGTTGAGGGACTAGCCTACGAGCAGTACTTC	CSVEGLAYEQYF
TRBD1	TRBV11-3	TRBJ2-3	many	TGTGCCAGCAGCCGGGACAGTTATCTTACGCAGTATTTT	CASSRDSYLTQYF
-	TRBV27	TRBJ1-1	few	TGTGCCAGCAGTTTAGCAGGGGTTACTGAAGCTTTCTTT	CASSLAGVTEAFF
-	TRBV7-6	TRBJ2-3	-	TGTGCCAGCAGCTTAGCACAGACGCAGTATTTT	CASSLAQTQYF
-	TRBV20-1	TRBJ2-7	many	TGCAGTGCTAGAGATCCCCAAACTAGCAGCAACTACGAGCAGTACTTC	CSARDPQTSSNYEQYF
TRBD2	TRBV7-2	TRBJ2-2	few	TGTGCCAGCAGCCCTAGGACTAGCGGGACCGGGGAGCTGTTTTTT	CASSPRTSGTGELFF
-	TRBV28	TRBJ2-3	many	TGTGCCAGCAGTTGGCGTTTTATCTCAGATACGCAGTATTTT	CASSWRFISDTQYF
TRBD1	TRBV7-8	TRBJ2-3	many	TGTGCCAGCAGCCGACAGGGGGAGGTCAGCACAGATACGCAGTATTTT	CASSRQGEVSTDTQYF
TRBD1	TRBV20-1	TRBJ2-7	-	TGCAGTGCTAGCAAACCCCAGGGGGCCTACGAGCAGTACTTC	CSASKPQGAYEQYF
TRBD1	TRBV19	TRBJ1-5	-	TGTGCCAGTAGTATAGTTGGACAGGGCCATCAGCCCCAGCATTTT	CASSIVGQGHQPQHF
-	TRBV6-1	TRBJ2-1	many	TGTGCCAGCAACTCAGTTTCCAATGAGCAGTTCTTC	CASNSVSNEQFF
-	TRBV4-1	TRBJ2-2	-	TGCGCCAGCAGCGACAGACTATCTCTGAACACCGGGGAGCTGTTTTTT	CASSDRLSLNTGELFF
-	TRBV15	TRBJ2-2	few	TGTGCCACCAGCAGAGAGACAGGCACTGGTGGGGAGCTGTTTTTT	CATSRETGTGGELFF
TRBD2	TRBV28	TRBJ2-5	many	TGTGCCAGCAGTTTCAGAGCGGGAGGCACCTTGGGGGAGACCCAGTACTTC	CASSFRAGGTLGETQYF
-	TRBV6-1	TRBJ2-5	-	TGTGCCAGCAGTGAAGCCCGCGGGGTCGAGACCCAGTACTTC	CASSEARGVETQYF
-	TRBV5-1	TRBJ2-7	many	TGCGCCAGCAGCTTGTTAACAGGGATCTACGAGCAGTACTTC	CASSLLTGIYEQYF
-	TRBV9	TRBJ1-4	few	TGTGCCAGCAGCCCGGGGCCCTTACGGGGAACTAATGAAAAACTGTTTTTT	CASSPGPLRGTNEKLFF